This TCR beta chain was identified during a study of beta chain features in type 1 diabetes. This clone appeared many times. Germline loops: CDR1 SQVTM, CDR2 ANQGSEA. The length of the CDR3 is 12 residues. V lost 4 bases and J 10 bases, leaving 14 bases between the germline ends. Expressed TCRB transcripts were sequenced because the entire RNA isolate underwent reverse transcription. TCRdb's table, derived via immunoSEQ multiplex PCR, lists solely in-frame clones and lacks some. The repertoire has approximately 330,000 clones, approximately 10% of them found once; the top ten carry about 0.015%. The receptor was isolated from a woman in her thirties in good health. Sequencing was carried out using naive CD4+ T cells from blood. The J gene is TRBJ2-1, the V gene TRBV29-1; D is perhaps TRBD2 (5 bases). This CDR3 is CSVAVGGREQFF. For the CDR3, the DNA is TGCAGCGTTGCGGTAGGAGGACGGGAGCAGTTCTTC.